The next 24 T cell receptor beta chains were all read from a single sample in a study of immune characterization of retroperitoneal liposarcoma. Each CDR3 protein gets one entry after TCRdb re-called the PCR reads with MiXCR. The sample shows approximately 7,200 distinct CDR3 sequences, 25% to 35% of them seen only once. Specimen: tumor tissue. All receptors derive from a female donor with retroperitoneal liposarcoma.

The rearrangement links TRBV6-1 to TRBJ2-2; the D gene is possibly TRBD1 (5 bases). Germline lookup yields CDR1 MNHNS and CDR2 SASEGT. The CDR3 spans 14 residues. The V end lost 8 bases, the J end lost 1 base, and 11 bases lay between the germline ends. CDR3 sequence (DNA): TGTGCCAGCGGAGACAGACTGAACACCGGGGAGCTGTTTTTT. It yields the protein CASGDRLNTGELFF.

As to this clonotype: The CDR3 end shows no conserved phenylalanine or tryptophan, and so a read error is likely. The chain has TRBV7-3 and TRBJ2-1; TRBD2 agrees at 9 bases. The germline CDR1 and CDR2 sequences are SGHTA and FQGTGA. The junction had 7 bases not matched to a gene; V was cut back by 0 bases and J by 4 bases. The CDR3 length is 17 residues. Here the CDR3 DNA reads TGTGCCAGCAGCTTAACATTGCGGGGGGGGGGGTACAATGAGCAGTTCTTA. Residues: CASSLTLRGGGYNEQFL.

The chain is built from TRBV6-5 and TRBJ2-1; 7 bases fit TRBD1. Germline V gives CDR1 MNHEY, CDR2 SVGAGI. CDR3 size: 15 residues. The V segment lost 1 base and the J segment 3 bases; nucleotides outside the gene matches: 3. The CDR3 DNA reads TGTGCCAGCAGTTACTGGGGACAGAGCTACAATGAGCAGTTCTTC. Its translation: CASSYWGQSYNEQFF.

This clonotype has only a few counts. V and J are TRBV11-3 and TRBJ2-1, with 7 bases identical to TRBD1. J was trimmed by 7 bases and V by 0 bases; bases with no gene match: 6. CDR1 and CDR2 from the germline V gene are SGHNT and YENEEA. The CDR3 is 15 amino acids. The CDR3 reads CASSLERGRLNEQFF. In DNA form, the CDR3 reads TGTGCCAGCAGCTTAGAAAGGGGGCGCCTGAATGAGCAGTTCTTC.

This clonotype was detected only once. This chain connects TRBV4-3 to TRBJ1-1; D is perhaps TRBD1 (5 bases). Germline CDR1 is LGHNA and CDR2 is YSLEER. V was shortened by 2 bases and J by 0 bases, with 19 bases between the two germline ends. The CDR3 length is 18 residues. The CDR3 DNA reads TGCGCCAGCAGCCAAAAAGGGACCGCCATTCAAATGAACACTGAAGCTTTCTTT. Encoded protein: CASSQKGTAIQMNTEAFF.

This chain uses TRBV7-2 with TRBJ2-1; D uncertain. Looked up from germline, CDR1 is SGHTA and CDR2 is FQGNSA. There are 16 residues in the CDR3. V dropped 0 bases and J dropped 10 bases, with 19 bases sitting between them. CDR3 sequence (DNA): TGTGCCAGCAGCTTAGCCCGGCTCTGGTCCTCCTACGAGCAGTTCTTC. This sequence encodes CASSLARLWSSYEQFF.

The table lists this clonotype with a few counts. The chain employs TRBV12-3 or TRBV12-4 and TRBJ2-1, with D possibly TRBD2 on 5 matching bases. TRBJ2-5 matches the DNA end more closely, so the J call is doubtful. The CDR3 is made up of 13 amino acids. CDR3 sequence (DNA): TGTGCCAGCAGTGACGGGTCGGGGGAGACCCAGTACTTC. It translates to CASSDGSGETQYF.

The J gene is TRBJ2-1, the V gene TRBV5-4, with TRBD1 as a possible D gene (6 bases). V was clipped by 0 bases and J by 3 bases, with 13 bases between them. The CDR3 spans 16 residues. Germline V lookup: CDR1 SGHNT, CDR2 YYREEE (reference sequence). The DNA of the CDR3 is TGTGCCAGCAGCTTGGGGGGTGCAGGGGACTACAATGAGCAGTTCTTC. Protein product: CASSLGGAGDYNEQFF.

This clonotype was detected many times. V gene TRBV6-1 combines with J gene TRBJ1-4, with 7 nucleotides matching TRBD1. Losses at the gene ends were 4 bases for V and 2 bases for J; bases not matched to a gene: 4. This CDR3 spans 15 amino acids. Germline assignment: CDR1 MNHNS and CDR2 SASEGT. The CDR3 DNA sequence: TGTGCCAGCAGTGTCCTACAGGGGACTAATGAAAAACTGTTTTTT. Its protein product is CASSVLQGTNEKLFF.

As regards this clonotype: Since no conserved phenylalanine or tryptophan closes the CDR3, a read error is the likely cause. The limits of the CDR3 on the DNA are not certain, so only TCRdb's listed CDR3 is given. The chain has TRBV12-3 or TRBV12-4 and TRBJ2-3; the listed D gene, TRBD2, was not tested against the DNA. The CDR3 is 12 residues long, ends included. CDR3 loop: CASSYGTSGAAV.

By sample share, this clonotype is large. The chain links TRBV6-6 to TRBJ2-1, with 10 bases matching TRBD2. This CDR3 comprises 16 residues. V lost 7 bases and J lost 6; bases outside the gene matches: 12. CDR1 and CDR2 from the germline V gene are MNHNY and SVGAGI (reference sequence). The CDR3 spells CASTQPGLAGVNEQFF. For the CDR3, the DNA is TGTGCCAGCACTCAGCCTGGGCTAGCGGGAGTCAATGAGCAGTTCTTC.

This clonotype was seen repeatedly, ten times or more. CDR3 coding DNA: TGTGCCAGCAGTGAAGGCCGACAGGGCTACACCTTC. Translated: CASSEGRQGYTF. The J gene is TRBJ1-2, the V gene TRBV6-1; possibly TRBD1 for D (5 bases). The CDR3 sequence is 12 residues long. V gave up 1 base and J gave up 8 bases, with 8 bases separating them. The V gene's germline CDR1 is MNHNS and CDR2 SASEGT.

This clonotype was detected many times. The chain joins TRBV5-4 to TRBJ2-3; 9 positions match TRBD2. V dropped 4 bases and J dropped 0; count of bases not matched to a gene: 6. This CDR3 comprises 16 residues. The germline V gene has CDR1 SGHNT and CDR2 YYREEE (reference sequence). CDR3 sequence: CASSSTSGLSTDTQYF. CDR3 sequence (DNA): TGTGCCAGCAGCAGCACTAGCGGGCTTAGCACAGATACGCAGTATTTT. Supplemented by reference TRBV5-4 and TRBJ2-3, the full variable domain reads ETGVTQSPTHLIKTRGQQVTLRCSSQSGHNTVSWYQQALGQGPQFIFQYYREEENGRGNFPPRFSGLQFPNYSSELNVNALELDDSALYLCASSSTSGLSTDTQYFGPGTRLTVL.

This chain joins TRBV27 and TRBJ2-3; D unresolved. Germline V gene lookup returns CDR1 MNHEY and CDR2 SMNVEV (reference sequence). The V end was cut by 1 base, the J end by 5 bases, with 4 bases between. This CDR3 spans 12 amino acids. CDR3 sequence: CASSLLGDTQYF. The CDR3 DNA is TGTGCCAGCAGTTTATTGGGAGATACGCAGTATTTT.

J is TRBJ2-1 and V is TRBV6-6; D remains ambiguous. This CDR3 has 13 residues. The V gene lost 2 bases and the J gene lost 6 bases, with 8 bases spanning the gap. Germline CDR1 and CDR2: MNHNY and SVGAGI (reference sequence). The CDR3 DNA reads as TGTGCCAGCAGTTACCAGCAGTCCAATGAGCAGTTCTTC. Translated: CASSYQQSNEQFF.

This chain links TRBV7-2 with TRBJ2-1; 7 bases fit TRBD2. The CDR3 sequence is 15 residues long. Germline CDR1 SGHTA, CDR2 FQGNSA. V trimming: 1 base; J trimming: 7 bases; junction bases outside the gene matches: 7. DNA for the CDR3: TGTGCCAGCAGCTTAGTTGCGGGGGTAGTGAATGAGCAGTTCTTC. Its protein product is CASSLVAGVVNEQFF.

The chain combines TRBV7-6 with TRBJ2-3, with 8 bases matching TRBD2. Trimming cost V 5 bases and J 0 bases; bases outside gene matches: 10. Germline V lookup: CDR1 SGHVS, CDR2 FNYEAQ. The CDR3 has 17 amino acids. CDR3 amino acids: CASSPTVLAVSTDTQYF. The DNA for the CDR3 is TGTGCCAGCAGCCCGACCGTACTAGCGGTTAGCACAGATACGCAGTATTTT. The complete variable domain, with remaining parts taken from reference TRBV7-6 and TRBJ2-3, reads GAGVSQSPRYKVTKRGQDVALRCDPISGHVSLYWYRQALGQGPEFLTYFNYEAQQDKSGLPNDRFSAERPEGSISTLTIQRTEQRDSAMYRCASSPTVLAVSTDTQYFGPGTRLTVL.

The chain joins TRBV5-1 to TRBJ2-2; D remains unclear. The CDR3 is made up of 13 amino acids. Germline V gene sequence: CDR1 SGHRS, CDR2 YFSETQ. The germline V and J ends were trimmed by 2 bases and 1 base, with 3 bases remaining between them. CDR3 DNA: TGCGCCAGCAGCTTCTGGAACACCGGGGAGCTGTTTTTT. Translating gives CASSFWNTGELFF. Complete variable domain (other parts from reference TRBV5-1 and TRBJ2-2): KAGVTQTPRYLIKTRGQQVTLSCSPISGHRSVSWYQQTPGQGLQFLFEYFSETQRNKGNFPGRFSGRQFSNSRSEMNVSTLELGDSALYLCASSFWNTGELFFGEGSRLTVL.

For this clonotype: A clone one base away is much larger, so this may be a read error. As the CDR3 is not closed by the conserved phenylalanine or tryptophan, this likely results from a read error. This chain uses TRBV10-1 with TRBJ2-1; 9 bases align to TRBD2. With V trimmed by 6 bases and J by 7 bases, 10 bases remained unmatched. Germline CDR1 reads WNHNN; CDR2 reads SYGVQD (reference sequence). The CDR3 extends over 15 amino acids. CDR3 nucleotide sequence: TGCGCCAGCAGCCCCACTAGCGGGTCCGGGAATGAGCAGTTCTTA. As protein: CASSPTSGSGNEQFL.

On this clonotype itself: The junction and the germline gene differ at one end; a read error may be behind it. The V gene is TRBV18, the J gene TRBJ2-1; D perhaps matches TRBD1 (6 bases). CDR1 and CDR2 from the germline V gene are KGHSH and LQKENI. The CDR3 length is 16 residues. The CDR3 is CVSSPMGAVGDDEQFF. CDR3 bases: TGTGTCAGCTCACCAATGGGGGCCGTCGGGGACGATGAGCAGTTCTTC.

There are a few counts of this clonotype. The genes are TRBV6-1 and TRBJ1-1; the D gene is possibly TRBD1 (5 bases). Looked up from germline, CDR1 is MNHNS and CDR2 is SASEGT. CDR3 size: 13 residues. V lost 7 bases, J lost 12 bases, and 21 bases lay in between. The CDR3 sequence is CASTEARGRSPFF. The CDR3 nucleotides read TGTGCCAGCACCGAAGCACGGGGACGGAGTCCTTTCTTT.

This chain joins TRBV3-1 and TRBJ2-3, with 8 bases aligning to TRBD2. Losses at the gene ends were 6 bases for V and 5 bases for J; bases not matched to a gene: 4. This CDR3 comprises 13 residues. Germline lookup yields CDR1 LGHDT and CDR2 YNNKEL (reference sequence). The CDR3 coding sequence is TGTGCCAGCAGTCGAGCGGGAGAAGATACGCAGTATTTT. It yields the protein CASSRAGEDTQYF.

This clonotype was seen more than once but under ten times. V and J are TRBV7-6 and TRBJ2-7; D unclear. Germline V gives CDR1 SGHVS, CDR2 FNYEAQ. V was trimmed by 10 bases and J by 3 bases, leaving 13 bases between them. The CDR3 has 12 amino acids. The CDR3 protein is CATPRTDYEQYF. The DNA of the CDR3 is TGTGCCACCCCTAGAACAGACTACGAGCAGTACTTC.

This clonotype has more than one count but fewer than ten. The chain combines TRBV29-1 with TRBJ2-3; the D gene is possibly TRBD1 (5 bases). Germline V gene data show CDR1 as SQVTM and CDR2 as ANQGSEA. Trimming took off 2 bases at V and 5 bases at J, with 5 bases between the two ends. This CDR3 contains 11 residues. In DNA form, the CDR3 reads TGCAGCGTTGAACAGGGAGATACGCAGTATTTT. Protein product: CSVEQGDTQYF.